This T cell receptor beta chain originates from a study of T cells in women clearing cervical HPV infection. Study results and caveats: CIN3+ cases had significantly higher TCR repertoire richness than controls, but evenness did not differ.

The germline V gene has CDR1 KGHSH and CDR2 LQKENI. This CDR3 has 15 amino acids. Details on this clone: Its antigen remains unidentified. The read ends 3 residues shy of where the CDR3 ends; the end is completed using the germline J gene.

Genomic DNA, averaging roughly 1,200 ng per sample, yielded TCR beta CDR3 via immunoSEQ. TCRdb's table, derived via immunoSEQ multiplex PCR, lists solely in-frame clones and lacks some. This table lists roughly 30,000 clones. The genes are TRBV18 and TRBJ2-3, with 10 positions matching TRBD2. Sequencing was done on a sample of blood buffy coat. This receptor was taken from a woman aged 18-70 years with a cervical HPV16 infection that either progressed to CIN3+ or cleared (not recorded which). CDR3 sequence reads: CASSPASGRGETQYF. CDR3 DNA (partial): TGTGCCAGCTCACCTGCTAGCGGGAGAGGGGAGACG.